Given below is one T cell receptor (beta chain) in context. No antigen is known for it. An end of the junction does not agree with germline; a read error may underlie this. The data originate from a study of T cells in localized non-small cell lung cancer. Study-level findings and limits: Within adjacent lung there appeared a median around 55 of the top 100 tumor clones.

Sequenced by immunoSEQ multiplex PCR; TCRdb stores in-frame clones only, minus some. The sample comprises about 82,000 clones, over 60% of which are singletons, and roughly a fifth rests with the top ten. The sequencing here drew on PBMCs, taken before any cancer treatment. The receptor was isolated from a man aged 35-69 years with stage II squamous cell lung carcinoma.

As DNA, the CDR3 is TGCGCCAGCAGCCTGCTAGACAGAACCTCCAACGAGCAGTACTTC. It is translated as CASSLLDRTSNEQYF. This rearrangement joins TRBV4-1 to TRBJ2-7; perhaps TRBD1 as D (5 bases). This CDR3 contains 15 residues. The V gene's germline CDR1 is MGHRA and CDR2 YSYEKL.